Described below is a single T cell receptor beta chain sequence and its context. Its antigen remains unidentified. Germline is not matched at one junction end, which may reflect a read error. The entry originates in a study of blood T cells in healthy people across ages. Findings of the study overall: Unknown donor CMV status possibly confounded expanded clonotype changes.

The CDR3 consists of 14 residues. Per the germline V gene, CDR1 is SGHTA and CDR2 is FQGTGA. The use of a sample-barcoded 5' primer and a J-beta primer mix characterized a second PCR of roughly 7 to 11 cycles. Every cDNA was tagged by a template-switch adaptor with 12 random nucleotides. Per sample, CDR3-containing paired-end reads numbered at least 3 million. TCRdb re-derived calls from the 5' RACE reads in MiXCR, one entry per CDR3 protein. The data contain approximately 780,000 distinct CDR3 sequences, roughly 26% of them singletons. These data are also associated with another study on T cells of mothers and their children. That study adds: Mothers and children who were related shared slightly more overlap than unrelated pairs, but not significantly more.

J is TRBJ1-1 and V is TRBV7-3, with D possibly TRBD1 on 6 matching bases. Sequenced sample: blood. This TCR was sampled from a boy younger than 18 in good health. The CDR3 sequence is CAGSRGQPFSEAFF. The CDR3 DNA reads as TGTGCCGGCAGCAGAGGACAGCCCTTCAGTGAAGCTTTCTTT.